The 6 T cell receptor beta chains in this list originate from one sample, sequenced in a study of cytomegalovirus exposure and HLA in healthy donors. 60 Vbeta and 13 Jbeta primers were used in PCR. The data were produced by immunoSEQ multiplex PCR, yet TCRdb's version contains in-frame clones alone and is incomplete. The sample carries approximately 190,000 clones, roughly 80% recorded once. The sequenced sample consisted of PBMCs. Source of these receptors: a young woman in good health and CMV-seronegative.

The chain joins TRBV6-1 to TRBJ2-2, with a weak D call TRBD2 (5 bases). This CDR3 has 16 residues. With 1 base removed from V and 5 bases from J, the gap between germline ends came to 14 bases. From germline, CDR1 is MNHNS and CDR2 SASEGT. In DNA, the CDR3 is TGTGCCAGCAGTGAAGGCCGGGGATGGTGGACCGGGGAGCTGTTTTTT. Amino acid sequence: CASSEGRGWWTGELFF.

The rearrangement uses TRBV7-9 and TRBJ1-6; D is possibly TRBD1 (5 bases). Germline CDR1 and CDR2: SEHNR and FQNEAQ (reference sequence). The CDR3 sequence is 16 residues long. V lost 0 bases to trimming and J lost 9 bases, with 15 bases between them. The CDR3 coding sequence is TGTGCCAGCAGCTTAGCGTATTACCAGGGTGGTTCACCCCTCCACTTT. Protein: CASSLAYYQGGSPLHF.

V gene TRBV19 combines with J gene TRBJ1-5; D unclear. The germline CDR1 and CDR2 sequences are LNHDA and SQIVND (reference sequence). V lost 7 bases and J 9 bases, leaving 22 bases between the germline ends. This CDR3 has 15 amino acids. In nucleotides, the CDR3 is TGTGCCAGTAACGCAATCGGCGGGGAACGGACGCCCCAGCATTTT. Residues: CASNAIGGERTPQHF.

The V call is TRBV7-9, the J call TRBJ1-5; possibly TRBD1 for D (6 bases). V shed 2 bases and J shed 2 bases, with 13 bases lying between them. Per the germline V gene, CDR1 is SEHNR and CDR2 is FQNEAQ (reference sequence). This CDR3 contains 16 residues. In DNA form, the CDR3 reads TGTGCCAGCAGCTTAAGCGGGGGCCGCGGCAATCAGCCCCAGCATTTT. Translation: CASSLSGGRGNQPQHF. The complete variable domain, with remaining parts taken from reference TRBV7-9 and TRBJ1-5, reads DTGVSQNPRHKITKRGQNVTFRCDPISEHNRLYWYRQTLGQGPEFLTYFQNEAQLEKSRLLSDRFSAERPKGSFSTLEIQRTEQGDSAMYLCASSLSGGRGNQPQHFGDGTRLSIL.

The chain combines TRBV20-1 with TRBJ2-7; D perhaps matches TRBD2 (5 bases). Trimming shortened V by 3 bases and J by 12 bases, and 15 bases separated the two germline ends. Germline values: CDR1 DFQATT, CDR2 SNEGSKA (reference sequence). The CDR3 spans 11 residues. CDR3 DNA sequence: TGCAGTGCTAGGGACGGACTGATACGGTACTTC. As protein: CSARDGLIRYF.

The J gene is TRBJ2-3, the V gene TRBV7-9, with a tentative D call TRBD2 (5 bases). Trimming removed 5 bases at V and 2 bases at J, with 14 bases between. Germline V CDR1 and CDR2: SEHNR, FQNEAQ (reference sequence). CDR3 length equals 15 residues. CDR3 DNA sequence: TGTGCCAGCAGCGACCGGAGGTCTTTCACAGATACGCAGTATTTT. Its protein is CASSDRRSFTDTQYF.